Described below is a single T cell receptor (beta chain) sequence and its context. These data originate in a study of blood T cells in healthy people across ages. Trimming took 0 bases from V and 11 from J; bases not matched to a gene: 19. Germline V gene sequence: CDR1 LGHNA, CDR2 YSLEER. This CDR3 has 18 residues. It was with a sample-barcoded 5' primer and a J-beta primer mix that a second PCR of about 7 to 12 cycles was run. Carrying 12 random nucleotides, a template-switch adaptor labeled each individual cDNA molecule. TCRdb re-called the 5' RACE reads through MiXCR, storing one row per CDR3 protein. The table includes about 1.5 million distinct CDR3 sequences, 35% to 45% detected once.

This clonotype originated in a woman under 30 in good health. The sequenced sample consisted of blood. V gene TRBV4-3 combines with J gene TRBJ2-5; 9 bases are shared with TRBD2. The CDR3, as DNA: TGCGCCAGCAGCCAAGACCTGACTAGCGGACTGGGAGTCAATGAGCAGTACTTC. This encodes CASSQDLTSGLGVNEQYF.